Listed below are T cell receptor beta chains from one sample, sequenced in a study of T cells after posttransplantation cyclophosphamide. The data were produced by immunoSEQ multiplex PCR, yet TCRdb's version contains in-frame clones alone and is incomplete. This sample comprises roughly 16,000 clones, none seen once only. The source material was PBMCs, sampled after allogeneic stem cell transplant with posttransplant cyclophosphamide. The source is a female patient aged 30-39 years who received an allogeneic stem cell transplant from a related donor, was CMV-positive, and had no GVHD. Some T cells may possibly be graft donor cells. Both conserved end residues are part of each CDR3. A D gene is named only where the DNA matches it firmly. Size is stated for part of the rows, as once, few or many counts, or as a class when the clone is expanded.

>TRBJ2-7|TRBV5-6|many|NA
TGTGCCAGCAGCTTGGTACACTACGAGCAGTACTTC
CASSLVHYEQYF
>TRBJ1-4|TRBV19|many|TRBD1
TGTGCCACCACACCATTTACCGGGACAGGGAATGCCTGGAGTGAAAAACTGTTTTTT
CATTPFTGTGNAWSEKLFF
>TRBJ1-2|TRBV2|many|TRBD1
TGTGCCAGCTCCCGACAGGGCAGTATCGGCTACACCTTC
CASSRQGSIGYTF
>TRBJ1-4|TRBV6-1|many|TRBD1
TGTGCCAGTAGGGACAGGGGGCTGGAAAAACTGTTTTTT
CASRDRGLEKLFF
>TRBJ2-7|TRBV5-1|many|TRBD1
TGCGCCAGCAGCCCGCCGGGACAGAATTACGAGCAGTACTTC
CASSPPGQNYEQYF
>TRBJ2-2|TRBV29-1|many|NA
TGCAGCGTTCCCTACCCCGACAGGTTAGGGGAGCTGTTTTTT
CSVPYPDRLGELFF
>TRBJ2-7|TRBV7-2|many|TRBD2
TGTGCCAGCAGCTTACGAGCGGGAGCGGTGGTCGTCCACGAGCAGTACTTC
CASSLRAGAVVVHEQYF
>TRBJ1-4|TRBV28|many|TRBD1
TGTGCCAGCAGCTCGCCCCTAGGGGGCGCGGGGAGGCCAACTAATGAAAAACTGTTTTTT
CASSSPLGGAGRPTNEKLFF
>TRBJ2-1|TRBV7-8|many|TRBD2
TGTGCCAGCAGCCGCGCGTGGGGGGGCTCCTACAATGAGCAGTTCTTC
CASSRAWGGSYNEQFF
>TRBJ2-7|TRBV18|many|NA
TGTGCCAGCTCACCACGAGAACGAGGGGAGCAGTACTTC
CASSPRERGEQYF
>TRBJ1-1|TRBV6-5|many|NA
TGTGCCAGCAGTTACTCGAGACAGACCGAAGCTTTCTTT
CASSYSRQTEAFF
>TRBJ2-7|TRBV28|few|NA
TGTGCCAGCAGTTTGTGGGGGGAGGAGGGGGGGAGAAGCTCCTACGAGCAGTACTTC
CASSLWGEEGGRSSYEQYF
>TRBJ2-1|TRBV4-1|many|TRBD1
TGCGCCAGCAGCCATTCCGGGACAGCTCCCAATGAGCAGTTCTTC
CASSHSGTAPNEQFF
>TRBJ2-7|TRBV7-3|NA|NA
TGTGCCAGCAGCGTACAGGGTGGCTTAGCGCACGAGCAGTACTTC
CASSVQGGLAHEQYF
>TRBJ1-5|TRBV7-2|many|TRBD1
TGTGCCAGCAGCTTAGTAGGAGGACAGGGCGGCAATCAGCCCCAGCATTTT
CASSLVGGQGGNQPQHF
>TRBJ1-6|TRBV6-1|many|NA
TGTGCCAGCAGTGTAAAACCCAGGGTCCGTAATTCACCCCTCCACTTT
CASSVKPRVRNSPLHF
>TRBJ1-2|TRBV6-5|many|NA
TGTGCCAGCAGTTTCACGACAGCTAACTATGGCTACACCTTC
CASSFTTANYGYTF
>TRBJ2-3|TRBV6-4|many|NA
TGTGCCACCGGGTCAGGGTCCGCAGATACGCAGTATTTT
CATGSGSADTQYF
>TRBJ2-7|TRBV5-1|many|NA
TGTGCCAGCAGCCAGGCTGGGGGGGCCTCCTCCTACGAGCAGTACTTC
CASSQAGGASSYEQYF
>TRBJ2-1|TRBV30|many|TRBD2
TGTGCCTGGAACCCTCTGAGCGGGAGCTCCTACAATGAGCAGTTCTTC
CAWNPLSGSSYNEQFF
>TRBJ2-7|TRBV11-2|many|TRBD1
TGTGCCAGCAGCCCCATCAGGGGGCTCTTCGAGCAGTACTTC
CASSPIRGLFEQYF
>TRBJ2-7|TRBV19|many|TRBD1
TGTGCCAGTAGCCGTTATTCCCAGGGGGCCTACGAGCAGTACTTC
CASSRYSQGAYEQYF
>TRBJ1-5|TRBV5-1|medium-sized|TRBD1
TGCGCCAGCAGCTTCGGGACAGGGCTTAATCAGCCCCAGCATTTT
CASSFGTGLNQPQHF
>TRBJ2-4|TRBV19|many|NA
TGTGCCAGTACCCTCACTCGAGGGTTGGTAAACATTCAGTACTTC
CASTLTRGLVNIQYF
>TRBJ2-1|TRBV7-2|many|TRBD1
TGTGCCAGCAGCCTCGACAGGGGCGCCTACAATGAGCAGTTCTTC
CASSLDRGAYNEQFF
>TRBJ2-7|TRBV6-1|many|NA
TGTGCCAGCAGTCACACGCCGGGCTACGAGCAGTACTTC
CASSHTPGYEQYF
>TRBJ2-7|TRBV7-2|many|NA
TGTGCCAGCAGCTTAGAGGGGGTCTACGAGCAGTACTTC
CASSLEGVYEQYF
>TRBJ2-4|TRBV19|many|NA
TGTGCCAGTAGTTTTCGACAGGCCGGTGGGAAAAACATTCAGTACTTC
CASSFRQAGGKNIQYF
>TRBJ1-2|TRBV2|many|NA
TGTGCCAGCAGCCAATTCTCGGAGGATGGCTACACCTTC
CASSQFSEDGYTF
>TRBJ2-5|TRBV19|many|TRBD1
TGTGCCAGTAGTAACAGACAGGGGGCGCGGGAGACCCAGTACTTC
CASSNRQGARETQYF
>TRBJ2-1|TRBV30|many|NA
TGTGCCTGGAATTCGAAGAGCTCCTACAATGAGCAGTTCTTC
CAWNSKSSYNEQFF